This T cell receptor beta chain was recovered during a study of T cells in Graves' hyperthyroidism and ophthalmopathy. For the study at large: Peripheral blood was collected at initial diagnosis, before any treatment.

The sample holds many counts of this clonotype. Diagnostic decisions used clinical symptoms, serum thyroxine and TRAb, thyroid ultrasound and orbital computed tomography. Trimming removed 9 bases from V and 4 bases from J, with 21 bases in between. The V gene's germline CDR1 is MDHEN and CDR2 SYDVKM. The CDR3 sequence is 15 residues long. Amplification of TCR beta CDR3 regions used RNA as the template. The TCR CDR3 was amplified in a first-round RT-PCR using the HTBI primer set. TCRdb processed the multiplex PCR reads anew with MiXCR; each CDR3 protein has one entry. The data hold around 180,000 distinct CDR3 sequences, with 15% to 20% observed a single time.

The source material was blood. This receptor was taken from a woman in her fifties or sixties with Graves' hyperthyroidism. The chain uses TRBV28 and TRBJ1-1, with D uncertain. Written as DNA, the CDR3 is TGTGCCAGTTTGGCAGGACGGCTGCTGGGCACTGAAGCTTTCTTT. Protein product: CASLAGRLLGTEAFF. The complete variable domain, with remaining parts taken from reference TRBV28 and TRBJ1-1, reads DVKVTQSSRYLVKRTGEKVFLECVQDMDHENMFWYRQDPGLGLRLIYFSYDVKMKEKGDIPEGYSVSREKKERFSLILESASTNQTSMYLCASLAGRLLGTEAFFGQGTRLTVV.